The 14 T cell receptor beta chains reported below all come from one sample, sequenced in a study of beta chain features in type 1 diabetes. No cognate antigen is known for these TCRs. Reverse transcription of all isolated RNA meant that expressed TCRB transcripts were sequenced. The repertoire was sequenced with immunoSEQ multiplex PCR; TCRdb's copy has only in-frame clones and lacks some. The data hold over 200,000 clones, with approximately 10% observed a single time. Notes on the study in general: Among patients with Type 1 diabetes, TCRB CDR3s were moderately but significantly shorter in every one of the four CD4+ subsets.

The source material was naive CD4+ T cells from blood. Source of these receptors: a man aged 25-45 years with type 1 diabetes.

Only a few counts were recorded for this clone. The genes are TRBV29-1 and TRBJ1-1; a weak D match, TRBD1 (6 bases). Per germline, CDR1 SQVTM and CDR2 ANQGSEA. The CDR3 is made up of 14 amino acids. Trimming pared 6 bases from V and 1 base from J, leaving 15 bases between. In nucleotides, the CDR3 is TGCAGCGTGGGGGGGTACAGGGCGAACACTGAAGCTTTCTTT. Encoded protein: CSVGGYRANTEAFF.

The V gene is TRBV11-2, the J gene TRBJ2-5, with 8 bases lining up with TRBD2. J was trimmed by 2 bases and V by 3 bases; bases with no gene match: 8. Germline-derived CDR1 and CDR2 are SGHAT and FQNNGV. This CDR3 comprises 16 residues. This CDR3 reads CASSLMTGGLQETQYF. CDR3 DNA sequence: TGTGCCAGCAGCTTGATGACGGGGGGGCTTCAAGAGACCCAGTACTTC.

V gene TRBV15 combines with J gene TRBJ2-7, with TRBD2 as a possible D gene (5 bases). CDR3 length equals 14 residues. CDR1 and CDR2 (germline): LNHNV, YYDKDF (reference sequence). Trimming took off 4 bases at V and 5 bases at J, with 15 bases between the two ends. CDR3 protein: CATSNLRGQNEQYF. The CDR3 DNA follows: TGTGCCACCAGCAACCTCCGGGGTCAAAACGAGCAGTACTTC.

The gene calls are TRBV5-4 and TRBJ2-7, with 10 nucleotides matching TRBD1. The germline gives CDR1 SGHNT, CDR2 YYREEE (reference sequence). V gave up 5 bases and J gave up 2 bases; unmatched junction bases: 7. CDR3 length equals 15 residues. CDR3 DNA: TGTGCCAGCAGGGCCGGGACAGGGGCCACCTACGAGCAGTACTTC. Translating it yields CASRAGTGATYEQYF.

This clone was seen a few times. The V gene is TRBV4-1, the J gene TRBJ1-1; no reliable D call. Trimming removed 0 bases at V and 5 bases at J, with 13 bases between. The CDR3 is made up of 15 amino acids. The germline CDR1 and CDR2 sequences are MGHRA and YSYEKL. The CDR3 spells CASSQEGGRGTEAFF. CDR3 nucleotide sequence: TGCGCCAGCAGCCAAGAGGGAGGGAGAGGGACTGAAGCTTTCTTT.

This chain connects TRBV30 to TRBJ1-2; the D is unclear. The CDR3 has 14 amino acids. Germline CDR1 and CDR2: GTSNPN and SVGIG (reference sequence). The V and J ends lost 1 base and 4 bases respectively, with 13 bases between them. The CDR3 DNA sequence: TGTGCCTGGAGTGGTCCAGGACTTACCTATGGCTACACCTTC. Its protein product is CAWSGPGLTYGYTF. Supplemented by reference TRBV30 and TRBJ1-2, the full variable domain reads SQTIHQWPATLVQPVGSPLSLECTVEGTSNPNLYWYRQAAGRGLQLLFYSVGIGQISSEVPQNLSASRPQDRQFILSSKKLLLSDSGFYLCAWSGPGLTYGYTFGSGTRLTVV.

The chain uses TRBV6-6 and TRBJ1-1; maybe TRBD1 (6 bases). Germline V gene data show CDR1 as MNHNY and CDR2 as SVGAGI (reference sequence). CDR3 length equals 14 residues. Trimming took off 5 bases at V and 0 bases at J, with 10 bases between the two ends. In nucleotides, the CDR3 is TGTGCCAGCAGTCGTCAGGGGATGAACACTGAAGCTTTCTTT. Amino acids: CASSRQGMNTEAFF.

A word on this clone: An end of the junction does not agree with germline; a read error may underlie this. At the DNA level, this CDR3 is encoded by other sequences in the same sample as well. The CDR3 DNA reads TGTGCCAGCAGCCTAGCGGGACAGGGTTATTCACCCCTCCACTTT. This sequence encodes CASSLAGQGYSPLHF. V gene TRBV7-2 combines with J gene TRBJ1-6; 9 positions agree with TRBD1. This CDR3 contains 15 residues. Germline V gives CDR1 SGHTA, CDR2 FQGNSA.

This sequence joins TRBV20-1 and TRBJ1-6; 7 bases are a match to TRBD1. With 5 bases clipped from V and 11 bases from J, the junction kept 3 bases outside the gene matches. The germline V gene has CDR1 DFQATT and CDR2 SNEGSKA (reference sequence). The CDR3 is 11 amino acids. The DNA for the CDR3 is TGCAGTGCTGGGGACAGAACACCCCTCCACTTT. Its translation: CSAGDRTPLHF.

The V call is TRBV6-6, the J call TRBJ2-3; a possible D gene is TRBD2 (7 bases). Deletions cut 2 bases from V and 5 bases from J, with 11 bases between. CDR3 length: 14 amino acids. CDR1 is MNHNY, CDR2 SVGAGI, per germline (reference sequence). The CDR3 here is CASSYGLGGDTQYF. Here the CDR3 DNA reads TGTGCCAGCAGTTACGGACTAGGGGGAGATACGCAGTATTTT.

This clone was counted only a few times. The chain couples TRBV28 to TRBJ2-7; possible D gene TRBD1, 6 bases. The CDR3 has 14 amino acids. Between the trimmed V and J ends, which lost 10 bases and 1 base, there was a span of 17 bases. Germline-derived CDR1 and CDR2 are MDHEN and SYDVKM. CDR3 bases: TGTGCCACCTCTCTCCCCGGACAGTCCTACGAGCAGTACTTC. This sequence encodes CATSLPGQSYEQYF.

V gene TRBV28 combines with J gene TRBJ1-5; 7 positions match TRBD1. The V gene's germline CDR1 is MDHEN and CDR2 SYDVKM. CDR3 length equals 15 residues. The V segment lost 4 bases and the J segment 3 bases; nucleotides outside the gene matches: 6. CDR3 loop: CASSYRQGNNQPQHF. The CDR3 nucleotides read TGTGCCAGCAGTTACCGACAGGGTAACAATCAGCCCCAGCATTTT.

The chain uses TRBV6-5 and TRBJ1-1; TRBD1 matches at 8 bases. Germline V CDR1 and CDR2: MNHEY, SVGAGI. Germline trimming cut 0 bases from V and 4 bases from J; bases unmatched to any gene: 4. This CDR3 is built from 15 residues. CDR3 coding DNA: TGTGCCAGCAGTTACTCCCAGGGGGCGGCCACTGAAGCTTTCTTT. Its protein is CASSYSQGAATEAFF.

Written as DNA, the CDR3 is TGTGCCAGCTCACCGGCGAACAGGGCGAACACTGAAGCTTTCTTT. Its translation is CASSPANRANTEAFF. J is TRBJ1-1 and V is TRBV18; tentative D call: TRBD1 (6 bases). The ends were cut back, 3 bases at V and 1 base at J, with 12 bases in the middle. This CDR3 region has 15 residues. Per the germline V gene, CDR1 is KGHSH and CDR2 is LQKENI.